The 32 T cell receptor beta chains listed next were all sequenced from one sample in a study of blood T cell repertoires in COVID-19. Profiled with immunoSEQ multiplex PCR; TCRdb holds only in-frame clones, not every one. The sample lists 83,000 or so clones; roughly 82% were seen once. Sequencing was done on a sample of peripheral blood. These receptor sequences come from a human donor in a cohort sampled during active COVID-19.

For the CDR3, the DNA is TGTGCCACCCGGCATGGCGGGGGGGCGTCGAGCACCGGGGAGCTGTTTTTT. It is translated as CATRHGGGASSTGELFF. This chain uses TRBV28 with TRBJ2-2; 9 bases are a match to TRBD2. V trimming: 10 bases; J trimming: 4 bases; junction bases outside the gene matches: 16. This CDR3 is built from 17 residues. Germline CDR1 and CDR2: MDHEN and SYDVKM. Filled out from reference TRBV28 and TRBJ2-2, the complete variable domain reads DVKVTQSSRYLVKRTGEKVFLECVQDMDHENMFWYRQDPGLGLRLIYFSYDVKMKEKGDIPEGYSVSREKKERFSLILESASTNQTSMYLCATRHGGGASSTGELFFGEGSRLTVL.

This chain joins TRBV11-3 and TRBJ1-4; D unclear. This CDR3 has 11 amino acids. V shed 4 bases and J shed 7 bases, with 4 bases lying between them. Germline values: CDR1 SGHNT, CDR2 YENEEA. The CDR3 DNA reads TGTGCCAGCAGCTACTTTGAAAAACTGTTTTTT. Translating gives CASSYFEKLFF.

The genes are TRBV18 and TRBJ2-2; D possibly corresponds to TRBD1 (6 bases). Trimming cost V 1 base and J 1 base, with 7 bases left between them. The CDR3 runs to 15 residues. In germline, CDR1 is KGHSH, CDR2 LQKENI. This CDR3 is CASSPQGENTGELFF. The CDR3 bases are TGTGCCAGCTCACCACAGGGGGAGAACACCGGGGAGCTGTTTTTT.

CDR3 protein: CASRTGVIYEQYF. In DNA, the CDR3 is TGTGCCAGTCGGACAGGGGTTATCTACGAGCAGTACTTC. This chain links TRBV28 with TRBJ2-7, with TRBD1 matching 9 bases. Germline-derived CDR1 and CDR2 are MDHEN and SYDVKM. The junction had 6 bases not matched to a gene; V was cut back by 9 bases and J by 3 bases. The CDR3 runs to 13 residues.

The chain joins TRBV18 to TRBJ1-4; 7 bases are shared with TRBD1. With V trimmed by 5 bases and J by 0 bases, 9 bases remained unmatched. The CDR3 loop spans 17 amino acids. Germline V gene sequence: CDR1 KGHSH, CDR2 LQKENI. The CDR3 loop is CASSTTVQGTTNEKLFF. Here the CDR3 DNA reads TGTGCCAGCTCAACCACGGTACAGGGGACAACTAATGAAAAACTGTTTTTT.

This clone was seen many times. The rearrangement uses TRBV5-6 and TRBJ2-7, with 10 bases fitting TRBD1. V shed 3 bases, J shed 3 bases, and the junction held 6 bases outside the gene matches. Germline V gives CDR1 SGHDT, CDR2 YYEEEE. The CDR3 covers 15 residues. CDR3: CASSSRDRGFYEQYF. In DNA form, the CDR3 reads TGTGCCAGCAGCTCCCGGGACAGGGGATTCTACGAGCAGTACTTC.

The chain uses TRBV3-1 (or the pseudogene TRBV3-2) and TRBJ2-7, with no clear D. The CDR3 runs to 12 residues. V was trimmed by 3 bases and J by 2 bases, leaving 5 bases between them. The germline V gene encodes CDR1 LGHDT and CDR2 YNNKEL (reference sequence). Here the CDR3 DNA reads TGTGCCAGCAGCCAGATAGCCTACGAGCAGTACTTC. This codes for CASSQIAYEQYF.

The chain couples TRBV24-1 to TRBJ2-5, with 9 bases matching TRBD1. In germline, CDR1 is KGHDR, CDR2 SFDVKD. The CDR3 length is 16 residues. V shed 6 bases and J 0 bases; nucleotides not matched to a gene: 7. The CDR3: CATSQTGQGNQETQYF. CDR3 sequence (DNA): TGTGCCACCAGTCAGACCGGACAGGGGAACCAAGAGACCCAGTACTTC.

The chain has TRBV3-1 (or the pseudogene TRBV3-2) and TRBJ1-2, with 9 bases fitting TRBD1. Germline V gene sequence: CDR1 LGHDT, CDR2 YNNKEL (reference sequence). The ends lost 4 bases at V and 8 bases at J; junction bases unmatched: 5. This CDR3 is built from 13 residues. Here the CDR3 reads CASSLQGAEGYTF. The CDR3 DNA sequence: TGTGCCAGCAGCCTACAGGGGGCGGAGGGCTACACCTTC.

Remarks on this clone: The identical CDR3 is also encoded by other nucleotide sequences in the sample. The chain combines TRBV5-1 with TRBJ2-1, with 7 bases that match TRBD1. V lost 4 bases to trimming and J lost 3 bases; unmatched junction nucleotides: 4. There are 14 residues in the CDR3. Germline CDR1 is SGHRS and CDR2 is YFSETQ. CDR3 region: CASSPGQSYNEQFF. For the CDR3, the DNA is TGCGCCAGCAGCCCGGGACAGAGCTACAATGAGCAGTTCTTC.

V gene TRBV7-2 combines with J gene TRBJ1-6, with no clear D. This CDR3 comprises 13 residues. Trimming cost V 3 bases and J 5 bases, with 5 bases left between them. Per the germline V gene, CDR1 is SGHTA and CDR2 is FQGNSA. CDR3 nucleotide sequence: TGTGCCAGCAGCTTGAGCAATAATTCACCCCTCCACTTT. Protein: CASSLSNNSPLHF.

J is TRBJ2-5 and V is TRBV14; 7 bases are shared with TRBD1. V was clipped by 4 bases and J by 2 bases; unmatched bases: 7. This CDR3 has 15 amino acids. Germline V lookup: CDR1 SGHDN, CDR2 FVKESK. The CDR3 coding sequence is TGTGCCAGCAGCCGATGGACAGGCATACAAGAGACCCAGTACTTC. Translation: CASSRWTGIQETQYF. The variable domain in full, with the rest retrieved from reference TRBV14 and TRBJ2-5, is EAGVTQFPSHSVIEKGQTVTLRCDPISGHDNLYWYRRVMGKEIKFLLHFVKESKQDESGMPNNRFLAERTGGTYSTLKVQPAELEDSGVYFCASSRWTGIQETQYFGPGTRLLVL.

This clone was observed a few times. The chain carries TRBV7-9 and TRBJ1-3; D remains ambiguous. In germline, CDR1 is SEHNR, CDR2 FQNEAQ (reference sequence). The ends were cut back, 4 bases at V and 0 bases at J, with 13 bases in the middle. This CDR3 has 16 residues. This CDR3 is CASSSIASISGNTIYF. CDR3 coding DNA: TGTGCCAGCAGCTCGATCGCCTCTATCTCTGGAAACACCATATATTTT.

The gene calls are TRBV21-1 and TRBJ1-2; TRBD1 reflects the table's D call only, with no check against the DNA. TRBV21-1 is a pseudogene segment. The CDR3 covers 19 residues. The DNA of the CDR3 is TGTGCCAGCAGCTCCCAAGGGCCAACAGGGGTGTCACTTAACTATGGCTACACCTTC. Residues: CASSSQGPTGVSLNYGYTF.

CDR3 DNA: TGTGCCAGCAGTTACGGGGGACAGCGGTATTCACCCCTCCACTTT. Amino acids: CASSYGGQRYSPLHF. This chain connects TRBV6-5 to TRBJ1-6, with 7 positions matching TRBD1. The germline V gene has CDR1 MNHEY and CDR2 SVGAGI. The CDR3 extends over 15 amino acids. Trimming took 2 bases from V and 8 from J; bases not matched to a gene: 6.

This clone was observed a few times. The chain has TRBV11-3 and TRBJ1-1; a weak D match, TRBD1 (6 bases). This CDR3 has 13 amino acids. CDR1 and CDR2 (germline): SGHNT, YENEEA. V lost 5 bases and J lost 1, with 8 bases in between. CDR3 in DNA: TGTGCCAGCAGCCTGACAGGGAACACTGAAGCTTTCTTT. This sequence encodes CASSLTGNTEAFF.

This chain connects TRBV7-8 to TRBJ2-2; weak D call: TRBD1 (5 bases). This CDR3 contains 16 residues. V lost 1 base, J lost 4 bases, and 13 bases lay in between. Germline V gene lookup returns CDR1 SGHVS and CDR2 FQNEAQ. CDR3 region: CASSLGGRVGTGELFF. DNA for the CDR3: TGTGCCAGCAGCTTAGGTGGCAGGGTTGGCACCGGGGAGCTGTTTTTT.

V and J are TRBV7-2 and TRBJ2-7; tentatively, D is TRBD1 (6 bases). Germline assignment: CDR1 SGHTA and CDR2 FQGNSA. V was clipped by 0 bases and J by 3 bases, with 12 bases between them. This CDR3 comprises 15 residues. CDR3 in DNA: TGTGCCAGCAGCTTAGCTCCGGGCAGGGGCTACGAGCAGTACTTC. It is translated as CASSLAPGRGYEQYF.

This clone was counted a few times. The chain joins TRBV11-2 to TRBJ1-2; no definite D call. The CDR3 length is 15 residues. Per the germline V gene, CDR1 is SGHAT and CDR2 is FQNNGV. V shed 2 bases and J shed 7 bases, with 17 bases lying between them. Here the CDR3 DNA reads TGTGCCAGCAGCTTATCGGGTACGGAGGTGTTTGGCTACACCTTC. It translates to CASSLSGTEVFGYTF.

The gene calls are TRBV7-9 and TRBJ2-5, with D unresolved. V was shortened by 5 bases and J by 1 base, with 14 bases between the two germline ends. The CDR3 is made up of 15 amino acids. Germline V gives CDR1 SEHNR, CDR2 FQNEAQ (reference sequence). CDR3 nucleotide sequence: TGTGCCAGCAGCCTAGGTGGTTTGCGCCAAGAGACCCAGTACTTC. It specifies CASSLGGLRQETQYF.

V is TRBV7-6 and J is TRBJ2-5, with 7 bases that match TRBD2. The CDR3 is made up of 17 amino acids. Germline-derived CDR1 and CDR2 are SGHVS and FNYEAQ. With V trimmed by 10 bases and J by 5 bases, 22 bases remained unmatched. The CDR3 nucleotides read TGTGCCACCGGGAGCGGGGAGCCATTCCCTTCCCGGGAGACCCAGTACTTC. Amino acid sequence: CATGSGEPFPSRETQYF.

The J gene is TRBJ1-3, the V gene TRBV5-5; 8 positions match TRBD1. Trimming took 4 bases from V and 0 from J; bases not matched to a gene: 3. CDR1 and CDR2 from the germline V gene are SGHKS and YYEKEE (reference sequence). This CDR3 region has 15 residues. CDR3 bases: TGTGCCAGCAGCGACAGGGGTGACTCTGGAAACACCATATATTTT. It is translated as CASSDRGDSGNTIYF.

This sequence joins TRBV27 and TRBJ2-1; D gene unclear. The germline V and J ends were trimmed by 5 bases and 0 bases, with 8 bases remaining between them. CDR1 is MNHEY, CDR2 SMNVEV, per germline (reference sequence). This CDR3 comprises 14 residues. As DNA, the CDR3 is TGTGCCAGCAGTCCGTACAGCTCCTACAATGAGCAGTTCTTC. Translated, it gives CASSPYSSYNEQFF.

This chain joins TRBV25-1 and TRBJ1-1; TRBD1 aligns across 7 bases. Germline trimming cut 4 bases from V and 4 bases from J; bases unmatched to any gene: 3. From germline, CDR1 is MGHDK and CDR2 SYGVNS. The CDR3 totals 13 residues. CDR3 loop: CASSAYRGTEAFF. CDR3 DNA: TGTGCCAGCAGTGCCTACAGGGGCACTGAAGCTTTCTTT.

This clone is a singleton in its sample. This chain joins TRBV5-1 and TRBJ1-6, with D perhaps TRBD1 (5 bases). Germline V gives CDR1 SGHRS, CDR2 YFSETQ. V was trimmed by 4 bases and J by 10 bases, leaving 18 bases between them. The CDR3 runs 15 residues. The CDR3 nucleotides are TGCGCCAGCAGCCGGGGGGACTCCGCAAGGTCACCCCTCCACTTT. The encoded protein is CASSRGDSARSPLHF.

V and J are TRBV3-1 (or the pseudogene TRBV3-2) and TRBJ2-1, with 13 bases lining up with TRBD2. The ends lost 5 bases at V and 10 bases at J; junction bases unmatched: 8. Germline V gene data show CDR1 as LGHDT and CDR2 as YNNKEL (reference sequence). This CDR3 is 15 amino acids long. CDR3 coding DNA: TGTGCCAGCAGCTCAACTAGCGGGGGGGCTTTAGAGCAGTTCTTC. The encoded protein is CASSSTSGGALEQFF.

The chain joins TRBV2 to TRBJ2-5, with D unresolved. Germline CDR1 reads SNHLY; CDR2 reads FYNNEI. This CDR3 is built from 12 residues. V was shortened by 3 bases and J by 5 bases, with 7 bases between the two germline ends. The CDR3 reads CASSELRETQYF. CDR3 coding DNA: TGTGCCAGCAGTGAGCTCAGGGAGACCCAGTACTTC. Variable domain in full (rest from reference TRBV2 and TRBJ2-5): EPEVTQTPSHQVTQMGQEVILRCVPISNHLYFYWYRQILGQKVEFLVSFYNNEISEKSEIFDDQFSVERPDGSNFTLKIRSTKLEDSAMYFCASSELRETQYFGPGTRLLVL.

This clone was seen more than once but under ten times. J is TRBJ2-6 and V is TRBV18, with a tentative D call TRBD1 (5 bases). This CDR3 region has 16 residues. Trimming stripped 4 bases from V and 0 bases from J, with 10 bases between. Germline V gene data show CDR1 as KGHSH and CDR2 as LQKENI. The CDR3 here is CASSRTPSSGANVLTF. Written as DNA, the CDR3 is TGTGCCAGCTCACGGACACCTAGCTCTGGGGCCAACGTCCTGACTTTC.

The V and J genes are TRBV19 and TRBJ2-7, with D tentatively TRBD1 (6 bases). The CDR3 contains 14 residues. The ends were cut back, 4 bases at V and 2 bases at J, with 12 bases in the middle. Germline V lookup: CDR1 LNHDA, CDR2 SQIVND (reference sequence). The CDR3 coding sequence is TGTGCCAGTAGTACGACCCGGGACACCTACGAGCAGTACTTC. This sequence encodes CASSTTRDTYEQYF.

V and J are TRBV6-5 and TRBJ2-7; 7 bases align to TRBD1. The CDR3 runs to 14 residues. Per germline, CDR1 MNHEY and CDR2 SVGAGI. Trimming took 2 bases from V and 7 from J; bases not matched to a gene: 8. The CDR3 reads CASSYEGQNTEQYF. The CDR3 bases are TGTGCCAGCAGTTACGAGGGACAGAACACGGAGCAGTACTTC.

The gene calls are TRBV5-4 and TRBJ2-1; 11 bases map to TRBD2. Germline lookup yields CDR1 SGHNT and CDR2 YYREEE (reference sequence). The CDR3 covers 15 residues. Trimming took 3 bases from V and 9 from J; bases not matched to a gene: 8. CDR3 DNA sequence: TGTGCCAGCAGCTCCGGAATAGCGGGGGGGCGTGAGCAGTTCTTC. Protein: CASSSGIAGGREQFF. The full variable domain, rest sourced from reference TRBV5-4 and TRBJ2-1, is ETGVTQSPTHLIKTRGQQVTLRCSSQSGHNTVSWYQQALGQGPQFIFQYYREEENGRGNFPPRFSGLQFPNYSSELNVNALELDDSALYLCASSSGIAGGREQFFGPGTRLTVL.

V usage is TRBV28 and J usage is TRBJ1-6, with TRBD1 identical over 11 bases. Per the germline V gene, CDR1 is MDHEN and CDR2 is SYDVKM. There are 13 residues in the CDR3. J lost 8 bases, V lost 8 bases, and 2 bases had no gene match. DNA for the CDR3: TGTGCCAGCTGGGACAGGGGGGATTCACCCCTCCACTTT. Translation: CASWDRGDSPLHF. Complete variable domain (other parts from reference TRBV28 and TRBJ1-6): DVKVTQSSRYLVKRTGEKVFLECVQDMDHENMFWYRQDPGLGLRLIYFSYDVKMKEKGDIPEGYSVSREKKERFSLILESASTNQTSMYLCASWDRGDSPLHFGNGTRLTVT.